The clone carrying this T cell receptor beta chain has at least ten counts. What it recognizes is unknown. V was cut by 0 bases and J by 5 bases, with 14 bases left in between. This CDR3 contains 15 residues. Looked up from germline, CDR1 is SGHDT and CDR2 is YYEEEE. The sample comes from a study of blood T cells in healthy people across ages. Study results and caveats: More naive CD4+ cells and higher diversity marked long-lived donors relative to aged donors.

A second roughly 7 to 12 cycle PCR used barcoded and J-beta primers. Every cDNA molecule bore a tag from a template-switch adaptor containing 12 random nucleotides. TCRdb re-called the 5' RACE reads through MiXCR, storing one row per CDR3 protein. There are around 820,000 distinct CDR3 sequences in the sample; about 25% occur only once, and roughly 3.8% lies in the top ten. These sequences were also reported in another study, on T cells of mothers and their children.

The sample comprised blood. The J gene is TRBJ2-5, the V gene TRBV5-6; perhaps TRBD2 as D (7 bases). The clonotype originates from a boy aged 10-17 years in good health. The CDR3 sequence is CASSLVRRGQETQYF. CDR3 nucleotide sequence: TGTGCCAGCAGCTTGGTACGGCGGGGGCAGGAGACCCAGTACTTC.